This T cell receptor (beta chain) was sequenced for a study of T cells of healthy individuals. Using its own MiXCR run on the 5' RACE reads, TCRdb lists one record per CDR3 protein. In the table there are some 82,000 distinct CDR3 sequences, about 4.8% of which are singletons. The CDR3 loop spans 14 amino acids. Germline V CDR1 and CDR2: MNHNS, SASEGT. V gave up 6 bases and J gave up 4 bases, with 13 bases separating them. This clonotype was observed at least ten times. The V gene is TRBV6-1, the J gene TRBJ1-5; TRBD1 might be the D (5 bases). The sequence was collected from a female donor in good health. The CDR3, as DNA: TGTGCCAGCAGCCAAATGGGGGGTAATCAGCCCCAGCATTTT. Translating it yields CASSQMGGNQPQHF.